This T cell receptor beta chain appears in the sequencing data of a study of shared clonotypes between healthy human individuals. The study's findings and limits: Sampling included only blood; tissue repertoires likely differ. As a rule, naive subsets had a larger estimated richness than memory subsets. Shared clonotypes across all four donors exceeded non-shared ones in generation probability. The represented genetic and exposure-history diversity was limited by the small number of donors.

The method was immunoSEQ multiplex PCR; TCRdb's version includes in-frame clones alone and lacks a portion of them. The table includes 2 million to 2.5 million clones, about 90% detected once. Between the trimmed V and J ends, which lost 5 bases and 4 bases, there was a span of 12 bases. The germline gives CDR1 SGHRS, CDR2 YFSETQ. The CDR3 spans 13 residues. This clone was picked up a small number of times. The antigen is undetermined. The source is a young man in good health. Some clones in this sample may be carry-over from other donors' samples. Sample: naive CD4+ T cells from PBMCs. Stated subset: CD45RA+ positively selected. The V gene is TRBV5-1, the J gene TRBJ1-1; D perhaps matches TRBD1 (5 bases). The CDR3: CASRPRGGTEAFF. The CDR3 DNA is TGCGCCAGCAGGCCAAGGGGAGGCACTGAAGCTTTCTTT. The full variable domain, with the rest looked up from reference TRBV5-1 and TRBJ1-1, is KAGVTQTPRYLIKTRGQQVTLSCSPISGHRSVSWYQQTPGQGLQFLFEYFSETQRNKGNFPGRFSGRQFSNSRSEMNVSTLELGDSALYLCASRPRGGTEAFFGQGTRLTVV.